The 24 T cell receptor beta chains in this list originate from one sample, sequenced in a study of blood T cell repertoires in COVID-19. Generated by immunoSEQ multiplex PCR, the TCRdb table keeps only in-frame clones and is missing some. The sample carries 250,000 to 350,000 clones, nearly 90% recorded once. The sequencing input was PBMCs or T cells enriched from blood (not recorded which). All receptors derive from a woman in her 30s who had recovered from COVID-19.

The chain carries TRBV7-3 and TRBJ2-2; 8 bases agree with TRBD1. The V gene's germline CDR1 is SGHTA and CDR2 FQGTGA. The CDR3 has 16 residues. V gave up 2 bases and J gave up 6 bases; unmatched junction bases: 8. CDR3 sequence: CASSLVGTGDPGELFF. The CDR3, as DNA: TGTGCCAGCAGCTTAGTGGGGACAGGAGATCCCGGGGAGCTGTTTTTT.

The chain carries TRBV11-3 and TRBJ2-3; 15 bases are shared with TRBD2. This CDR3 has 16 residues. Germline trimming cut 5 bases from V and 3 bases from J; bases unmatched to any gene: 3. Per germline, CDR1 SGHNT and CDR2 YENEEA. The CDR3 bases are TGTGCCAGCAGCCCGGGACTAGCGGGAGGTACAGATACGCAGTATTTT. The encoded protein is CASSPGLAGGTDTQYF.

Notes on this clone: The identical CDR3 is also encoded by other nucleotide sequences in the sample. This chain joins TRBV29-1 and TRBJ2-3; no reliable D call. In germline, CDR1 is SQVTM, CDR2 ANQGSEA. Trimming took 3 bases from V and 3 from J, leaving 4 bases between them. This CDR3 region has 11 residues. As DNA, the CDR3 is TGCAGCGTTGACCTGACAGATACGCAGTATTTT. This encodes CSVDLTDTQYF.

This chain joins TRBV14 and TRBJ1-1; D is unresolved. Trimming took 3 bases from V and 4 from J, leaving 3 bases between them. This CDR3 has 11 amino acids. The germline gives CDR1 SGHDN, CDR2 FVKESK. The CDR3 nucleotides are TGTGCCAGCAGCCAGAGCACTGAAGCTTTCTTT. Translating it yields CASSQSTEAFF.

The V and J genes are TRBV10-3 and TRBJ2-3; 11 bases are a match to TRBD2. Germline V lookup: CDR1 ENHRY, CDR2 SYGVKD. The length of the CDR3 is 17 residues. V lost 4 bases to trimming and J lost 8 bases; unmatched junction nucleotides: 14. The CDR3 bases are TGTGCCATCAGTGGGCCCAAGGTAGCGGGGGGGCCGTCTACGCAGTATTTT. This encodes CAISGPKVAGGPSTQYF.

This clone was seen a single time. This chain uses TRBV19 with TRBJ1-1; 7 bases are a match to TRBD1. Trimming took 9 bases from V and 4 from J; bases not matched to a gene: 11. The CDR3 contains 14 residues. Germline V gives CDR1 LNHDA, CDR2 SQIVND (reference sequence). CDR3 region: CARSRTGPGTEAFF. CDR3 DNA sequence: TGTGCCAGATCCCGGACAGGCCCGGGCACTGAAGCTTTCTTT.

This chain uses TRBV14 with TRBJ1-2; perhaps TRBD1 as D (5 bases). The CDR3 totals 15 residues. V lost 0 bases and J lost 6, with 14 bases in between. The germline CDR1 and CDR2 sequences are SGHDN and FVKESK. CDR3 sequence reads: CASSQDPGIMDGYTF. CDR3 nucleotides: TGTGCCAGCAGCCAAGATCCAGGGATAATGGATGGCTACACCTTC.

The chain uses TRBV19 and TRBJ1-6; 7 bases match TRBD1. CDR1 is LNHDA, CDR2 SQIVND, per germline (reference sequence). The CDR3 loop spans 15 amino acids. J was trimmed by 8 bases and V by 8 bases; bases with no gene match: 12. This CDR3 is CASSLTGNFDSPLHF. CDR3 nucleotides: TGTGCCAGTTCCCTGACAGGGAATTTCGATTCACCCCTCCACTTT.

The chain uses TRBV7-9 and TRBJ1-1, with D possibly matching TRBD1 (6 bases). This CDR3 has 15 amino acids. Per germline, CDR1 SEHNR and CDR2 FQNEAQ (reference sequence). Trimming removed 5 bases at V and 3 bases at J, with 16 bases between. The CDR3 loop reads CASSVISRGDTEAFF. CDR3 bases: TGTGCCAGCAGCGTTATTAGCAGGGGCGACACTGAAGCTTTCTTT.

V gene TRBV9 combines with J gene TRBJ2-3; 10 nucleotides agree with TRBD2. CDR1 and CDR2 (germline): SGDLS, YYNGEE. J lost 6 bases, V lost 2 bases, and 3 bases had no gene match. CDR3 length: 14 residues. CDR3 DNA: TGTGCCAGCAGCGTTCTAGCGGGGGAGGATACGCAGTATTTT. It encodes CASSVLAGEDTQYF.

The chain has TRBV5-1 and TRBJ2-1; 10 positions match TRBD1. J gave up 10 bases and V 2 bases, and 3 bases lay outside the gene matches. Germline assignment: CDR1 SGHRS and CDR2 YFSETQ. The CDR3 length is 13 residues. The CDR3 is CASSFGTGDEQFF. CDR3 nucleotides: TGCGCCAGCAGCTTCGGGACAGGGGACGAGCAGTTCTTC.

The gene calls are TRBV3-1 (or the pseudogene TRBV3-2) and TRBJ2-1; D not resolved. The CDR3 contains 14 residues. With 2 bases removed from V and 6 bases from J, the gap between germline ends came to 11 bases. Germline-derived CDR1 and CDR2 are LGHDT and YNNKEL (reference sequence). The CDR3 DNA sequence: TGTGCCAGCAGCCAACGTTGGTCAGGCAATGAGCAGTTCTTC. As protein: CASSQRWSGNEQFF.

V is TRBV27 and J is TRBJ2-3, with 7 bases fitting TRBD1. This CDR3 comprises 15 residues. The J segment lost 0 bases and the V segment lost 5 bases, leaving 5 bases of the junction unmatched. Germline V gene data show CDR1 as MNHEY and CDR2 as SMNVEV (reference sequence). This CDR3 is CASSLGTESTDTQYF. CDR3 nucleotides: TGTGCCAGCAGTCTGGGGACAGAGAGCACAGATACGCAGTATTTT.

The gene calls are TRBV18 and TRBJ2-1; TRBD2 matches 10 bases. V was pared by 3 bases and J by 5 bases, with 4 bases of the junction left unmatched. The length of the CDR3 is 15 residues. In germline, CDR1 is KGHSH, CDR2 LQKENI. This chain's CDR3 is CASSPGLAGDNEQFF. The CDR3, as DNA: TGTGCCAGCTCACCGGGGCTAGCGGGAGACAATGAGCAGTTCTTC.

The V gene is TRBV2, the J gene TRBJ2-7; a weak D match, TRBD2 (7 bases). V lost 3 bases, J lost 2 bases, and 14 bases lay in between. Germline CDR1 SNHLY, CDR2 FYNNEI. The CDR3 is made up of 15 amino acids. CDR3 sequence: CASSEGGGSPYEQYF. CDR3 coding DNA: TGTGCCAGCAGTGAGGGAGGGGGATCCCCCTACGAGCAGTACTTC.

The V call is TRBV12-3 or TRBV12-4, the J call TRBJ2-7; D not certain. The CDR3 contains 12 residues. V was pared by 5 bases and J by 3 bases, with 8 bases between. This CDR3 reads CASSLFFYEQYF. As DNA, the CDR3 is TGTGCCAGCAGTCTTTTCTTCTACGAGCAGTACTTC.

The chain joins TRBV28 to TRBJ2-7; TRBD1 aligns across 7 bases. This CDR3 spans 13 amino acids. V was pared by 5 bases and J by 8 bases, with 9 bases of the junction left unmatched. Germline loops: CDR1 MDHEN, CDR2 SYDVKM. CDR3 sequence reads: CASSPPGTAKQYF. The DNA of the CDR3 is TGTGCCAGCAGTCCCCCCGGGACAGCGAAGCAGTACTTC.

The rearrangement links TRBV9 to TRBJ2-3, with TRBD1 matching 7 bases. CDR1 is SGDLS, CDR2 YYNGEE, per germline. This CDR3 has 15 residues. The V and J ends lost 0 bases and 5 bases, in that order; junction bases with no gene match: 6. Written as DNA, the CDR3 is TGTGCCAGCAGCGTAGTAAGGGGGCGTTTAGATACGCAGTATTTT. It translates to CASSVVRGRLDTQYF.

The rearrangement joins TRBV2 to TRBJ2-3; D not resolved. CDR3 length equals 11 residues. Deletions cut 7 bases from V and 4 bases from J, with 6 bases between. Germline V gene lookup returns CDR1 SNHLY and CDR2 FYNNEI. The CDR3 protein is CASTLADTQYF. In DNA, the CDR3 is TGTGCCAGCACTTTAGCAGATACGCAGTATTTT.

This clone was observed a single time. The V gene is TRBV27, the J gene TRBJ1-5, with a possible D match to TRBD1 (6 bases). CDR1 is MNHEY and CDR2 is SMNVEV in the germline V gene (reference sequence). The ends were cut back, 4 bases at V and 1 base at J, with 11 bases in the middle. This CDR3 spans 15 amino acids. The CDR3 spells CASSSFRGSNQPQHF. CDR3 coding DNA: TGTGCCAGCAGTTCCTTCAGGGGCAGCAATCAGCCCCAGCATTTT.

The genes are TRBV5-3 and TRBJ1-1, with D possibly matching TRBD1 (5 bases). TRBV5-3 is recorded as an ORF, its role being uncertain. This CDR3 has 16 amino acids. V lost 4 bases, J lost 5 bases, and 21 bases lay in between. CDR3 DNA sequence: TGTGCCAGAAGCCCCTCGTATACGGGGGGTTGGACTGAAGCTTTCTTT. Residues: CARSPSYTGGWTEAFF.

The V and J genes are TRBV7-8 and TRBJ2-3, with 11 nucleotides matching TRBD2. This CDR3 has 18 residues. CDR1 is SGHVS, CDR2 FQNEAQ, per germline. V gave up 5 bases and J gave up 0 bases; unmatched junction bases: 10. The CDR3 sequence: CASSIRLAGPPSTDTQYF. Written as DNA, the CDR3 is TGTGCCAGCAGCATCCGACTAGCGGGGCCCCCTAGCACAGATACGCAGTATTTT.

The chain links TRBV30 to TRBJ1-4; no clear D. The CDR3 has 13 amino acids. V lost 1 base and J 5 bases, leaving 8 bases between the germline ends. Germline V gives CDR1 GTSNPN, CDR2 SVGIG (reference sequence). CDR3 sequence: CAWSEGRNEKLFF. As DNA, the CDR3 is TGTGCCTGGAGTGAAGGGAGGAATGAAAAACTGTTTTTT.

The chain couples TRBV9 to TRBJ2-3, with 8 bases lining up with TRBD2. Germline CDR1 and CDR2: SGDLS and YYNGEE. After removal of 0 bases from V and 6 bases from J, the junction contained 6 bases not matched to a gene. CDR3 length: 15 residues. CDR3 sequence: CASSVDGRAGDTQYF. The CDR3 region has the DNA TGTGCCAGCAGCGTAGACGGGAGGGCCGGGGATACGCAGTATTTT.